This record concerns one T cell receptor beta chain sequence. This specimen comes from a study of control samples from healthy donors and cancer patients. The data were produced by immunoSEQ multiplex PCR, yet TCRdb's version contains in-frame clones alone and is incomplete. The table includes about 110,000 clones, roughly 90% detected once. Germline CDR1 reads MDHEN; CDR2 reads SYDVKM. The CDR3 has 13 amino acids. Trimming took off 1 base at V and 5 bases at J, with 8 bases between the two ends. The TCR was taken from a woman between 18 and 30 years old in good health. Sequenced material: blood. The V call is TRBV28, the J call TRBJ2-5; D is unresolved. CDR3 sequence (DNA): TGTGCCAGCAGTTTATATTTAGAGGAGACCCAGTACTTC. This gives the protein CASSLYLEETQYF.